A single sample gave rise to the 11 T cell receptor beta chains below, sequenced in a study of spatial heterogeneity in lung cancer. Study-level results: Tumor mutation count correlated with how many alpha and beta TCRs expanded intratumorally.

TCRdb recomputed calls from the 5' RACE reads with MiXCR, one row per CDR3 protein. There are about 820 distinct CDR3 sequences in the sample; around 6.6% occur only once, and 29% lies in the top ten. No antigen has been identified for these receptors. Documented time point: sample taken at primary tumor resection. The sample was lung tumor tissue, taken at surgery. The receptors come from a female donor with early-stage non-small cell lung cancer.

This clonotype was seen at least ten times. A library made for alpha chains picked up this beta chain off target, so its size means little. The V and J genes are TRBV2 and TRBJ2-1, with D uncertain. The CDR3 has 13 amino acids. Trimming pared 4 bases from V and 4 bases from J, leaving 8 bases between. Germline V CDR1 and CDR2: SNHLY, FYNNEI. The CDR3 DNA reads TGTGCCAGCAGTGCTTGGGTTTACAATGAGCAGTTCTTC. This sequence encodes CASSAWVYNEQFF.

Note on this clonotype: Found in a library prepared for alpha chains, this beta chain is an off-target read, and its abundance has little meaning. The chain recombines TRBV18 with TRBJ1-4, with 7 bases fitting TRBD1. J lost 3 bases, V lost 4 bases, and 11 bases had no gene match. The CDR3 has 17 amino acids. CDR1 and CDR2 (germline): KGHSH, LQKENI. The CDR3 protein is CASSLGQESMANEKLFF. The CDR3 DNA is TGTGCCAGCTCACTCGGACAGGAGTCTATGGCTAATGAAAAACTGTTTTTT. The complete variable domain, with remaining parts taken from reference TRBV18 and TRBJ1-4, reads NAGVMQNPRHLVRRRGQEARLRCSPMKGHSHVYWYRQLPEEGLKFMVYLQKENIIDESGMPKERFSAEFPKEGPSILRIQQVVRGDSAAYFCASSLGQESMANEKLFFGSGTQLSVL.

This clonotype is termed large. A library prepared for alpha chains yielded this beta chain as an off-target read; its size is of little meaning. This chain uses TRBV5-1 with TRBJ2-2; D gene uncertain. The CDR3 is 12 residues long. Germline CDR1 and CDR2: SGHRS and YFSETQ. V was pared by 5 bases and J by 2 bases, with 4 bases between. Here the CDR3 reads CASRDNTGELFF. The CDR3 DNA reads TGCGCCAGCAGGGATAACACCGGGGAGCTGTTTTTT.

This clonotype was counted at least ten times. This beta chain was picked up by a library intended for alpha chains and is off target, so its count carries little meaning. Here the CDR3 reads CASSHSQGAVGELFF. CDR3 in DNA: TGCGCCAGCAGCCACAGTCAGGGGGCGGTCGGGGAGCTGTTTTTT. The chain has TRBV4-1 and TRBJ2-2, with 8 bases matching TRBD1. Germline-derived CDR1 and CDR2 are MGHRA and YSYEKL. The CDR3 runs to 15 residues. The V and J ends lost 3 bases and 7 bases, in that order; junction bases with no gene match: 7.

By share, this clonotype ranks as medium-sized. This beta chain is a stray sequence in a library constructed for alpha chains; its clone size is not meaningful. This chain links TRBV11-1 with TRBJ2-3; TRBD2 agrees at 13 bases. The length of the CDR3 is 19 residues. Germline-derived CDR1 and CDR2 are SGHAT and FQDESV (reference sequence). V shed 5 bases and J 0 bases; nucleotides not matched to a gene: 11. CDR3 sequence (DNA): TGTGCCAGCAGCACGCCTACTAGCGGGGGGGACCAGAGCACAGATACGCAGTATTTT. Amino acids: CASSTPTSGGDQSTDTQYF. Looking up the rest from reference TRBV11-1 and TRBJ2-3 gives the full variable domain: EAEVAQSPRYKITEKSQAVAFWCDPISGHATLYWYRQILGQGPELLVQFQDESVVDDSQLPKDRFSAERLKGVDSTLKIQPAELGDSAMYLCASSTPTSGGDQSTDTQYFGPGTRLTVL.

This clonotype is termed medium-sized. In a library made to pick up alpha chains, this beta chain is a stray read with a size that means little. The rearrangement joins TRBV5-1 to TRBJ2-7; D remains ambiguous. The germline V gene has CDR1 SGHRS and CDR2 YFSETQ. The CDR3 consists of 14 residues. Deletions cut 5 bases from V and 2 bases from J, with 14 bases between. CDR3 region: CASRWTVTTYEQYF. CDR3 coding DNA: TGCGCCAGCAGGTGGACGGTCACAACCTACGAGCAGTACTTC.

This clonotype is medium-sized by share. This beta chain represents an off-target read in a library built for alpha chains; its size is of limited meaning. CDR3 sequence reads: CASSPPIGGPVPGDTQYF. CDR3 sequence (DNA): TGTGCCAGCAGCCCTCCGATTGGCGGCCCCGTCCCTGGAGATACGCAGTATTTT. J is TRBJ2-3 and V is TRBV7-9; D is unresolved. CDR1 and CDR2 from the germline V gene are SEHNR and FQNEAQ (reference sequence). This CDR3 has 18 residues. Trimming shortened V by 5 bases and J by 5 bases, and 26 bases separated the two germline ends.

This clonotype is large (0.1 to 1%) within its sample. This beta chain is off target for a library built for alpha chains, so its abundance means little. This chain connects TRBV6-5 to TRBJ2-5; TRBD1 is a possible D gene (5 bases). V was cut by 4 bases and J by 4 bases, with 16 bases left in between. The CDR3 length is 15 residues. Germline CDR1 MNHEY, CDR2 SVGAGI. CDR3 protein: CASSSRGVRGETQYF. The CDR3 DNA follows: TGTGCCAGCAGTTCTCGCGGTGTAAGGGGAGAGACCCAGTACTTC.

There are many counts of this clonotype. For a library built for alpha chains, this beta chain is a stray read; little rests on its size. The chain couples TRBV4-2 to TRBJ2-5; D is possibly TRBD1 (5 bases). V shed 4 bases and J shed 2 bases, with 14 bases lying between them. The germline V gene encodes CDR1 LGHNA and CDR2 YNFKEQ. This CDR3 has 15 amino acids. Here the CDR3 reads CASSRTPAWQETQYF. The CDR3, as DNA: TGTGCCAGCAGCCGGACACCCGCGTGGCAAGAGACCCAGTACTTC.

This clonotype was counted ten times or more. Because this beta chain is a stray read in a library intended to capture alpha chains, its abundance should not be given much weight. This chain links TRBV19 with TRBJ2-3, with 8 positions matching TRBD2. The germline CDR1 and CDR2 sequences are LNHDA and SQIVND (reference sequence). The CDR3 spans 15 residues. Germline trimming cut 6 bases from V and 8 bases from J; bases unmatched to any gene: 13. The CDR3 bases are TGTGCCAGTAGAACTAGCGGAGGGGCACGTGGTACGCAGTATTTT. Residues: CASRTSGGARGTQYF.

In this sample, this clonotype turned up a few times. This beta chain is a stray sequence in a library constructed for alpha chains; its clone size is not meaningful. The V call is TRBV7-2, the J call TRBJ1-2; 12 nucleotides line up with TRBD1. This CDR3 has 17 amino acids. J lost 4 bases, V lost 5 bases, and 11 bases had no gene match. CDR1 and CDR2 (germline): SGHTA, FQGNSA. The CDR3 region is CASSPWDRGRPVYGYTF. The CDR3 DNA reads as TGTGCCAGCAGCCCCTGGGACAGGGGGCGCCCCGTCTATGGCTACACCTTC.